This is a list of T cell receptor beta chains from one sample in a study of cytomegalovirus exposure and HLA in healthy donors. Measured with immunoSEQ multiplex PCR; TCRdb has only the in-frame clones, and not every one. The sample includes around 70,000 clones, around 94% of them seen just once. Sequences were obtained from PBMCs. The source is a young man in good health and CMV-seropositive. Each CDR3 is given with its conserved first and last residue. D genes are given only for firm matches. Size is omitted from some rows. Given values are once, few, many or a class for expanded clones.

TRBV7-2	TRBJ2-5	-	-	CASSFVRGTQYF	TGTGCCAGCAGCTTCGTCCGGGGGACCCAGTACTTC
TRBV28	TRBJ1-1	-	-	CASSLAQATLNTEAFF	TGTGCCAGCAGTTTAGCGCAGGCGACCCTGAACACTGAAGCTTTCTTT
TRBV27	TRBJ2-5	-	-	CASSFVADQETQYF	TGTGCCAGCAGTTTTGTGGCAGACCAAGAGACCCAGTACTTC
TRBV6-1	TRBJ2-5	-	TRBD1	CASSESQQGAETQYF	TGTGCCAGCAGTGAGAGTCAACAGGGGGCAGAGACCCAGTACTTC
TRBV7-2	TRBJ2-7	-	TRBD2	CASSLYGAGGYEQYF	TGTGCCAGCAGCTTATATGGCGCGGGGGGCTACGAGCAGTACTTC
TRBV6-6	TRBJ1-3	-	-	CASSKTGYSGNTIYF	TGTGCCAGCAGTAAGACAGGCTACTCTGGAAACACCATATATTTT
TRBV7-9	TRBJ2-1	-	-	CASSLTASYNEQFF	TGTGCCAGCAGCTTAACAGCCTCCTACAATGAGCAGTTCTTC
TRBV30	TRBJ2-3	once	-	CAWGRERATQYF	TGTGCCTGGGGAAGGGAGCGGGCTACGCAGTATTTT
TRBV28	TRBJ2-1	-	TRBD2	CASSLGTSGSNEQFF	TGTGCCAGCAGCCTTGGGACTAGCGGTTCAAATGAGCAGTTCTTC
TRBV7-9	TRBJ1-1	-	-	CASSLREGNTEAFF	TGTGCCAGCAGTCTCAGGGAGGGTAACACTGAAGCTTTCTTT
TRBV7-9	TRBJ1-1	-	-	CASSLEITEAFF	TGTGCCAGCAGCTTAGAAATAACTGAAGCTTTCTTT
TRBV6-6	TRBJ2-1	-	-	CASSYSVLEQFF	TGTGCCAGCAGTTACTCTGTCCTAGAGCAGTTCTTC
TRBV28	TRBJ1-5	-	TRBD1	CASRRTGIGINQPQHF	TGTGCCAGCAGGCGGACAGGGATCGGTATCAATCAGCCCCAGCATTTT
TRBV28	TRBJ2-1	-	-	CASSPRRPAGSVYNEQFF	TGTGCCAGCAGTCCCCGGCGACCGGCGGGTTCCGTCTACAATGAGCAGTTCTTC
TRBV6-6	TRBJ2-3	-	-	CASRSTPSTDTQYF	TGTGCCAGCCGATCGACTCCTAGCACAGATACGCAGTATTTT
TRBV9	TRBJ2-1	-	-	CASSVGASPSYNEQFF	TGTGCCAGCAGCGTAGGGGCGTCACCTTCCTACAATGAGCAGTTCTTC
TRBV27	TRBJ2-7	-	TRBD1	CASIRTGGSYEQYF	TGTGCCAGCATCCGGACAGGGGGCTCTTACGAGCAGTACTTC
TRBV30	TRBJ1-5	-	-	CAWSAVGGLGQPQHF	TGTGCCTGGAGTGCGGTCGGGGGGCTCGGACAGCCCCAGCATTTT
TRBV6-1	TRBJ2-7	-	-	CASITSTYEQYF	TGTGCCAGCATAACTAGCACCTACGAGCAGTACTTC
TRBV5-4	TRBJ2-1	-	TRBD1	CASSRGQGVPGAYNEQFF	TGTGCCAGCAGCCGCGGACAGGGGGTACCCGGAGCCTACAATGAGCAGTTCTTC
TRBV28	TRBJ1-2	-	-	CASSPRQPLYGYTF	TGTGCCAGCAGTCCCCGACAGCCTCTCTATGGCTACACCTTC
TRBV28	TRBJ1-3	-	TRBD1	CASTPLDRGRLHRGNTIYF	TGTGCCAGCACCCCCTTGGACAGGGGAAGGCTTCATCGTGGAAACACCATATATTTT
TRBV7-9	TRBJ1-5	-	-	CASSLGGGNQPQHF	TGTGCCAGCAGCTTAGGGGGAGGCAATCAGCCCCAGCATTTT
TRBV5-1	TRBJ2-5	-	-	CASSLARVSARYF	TGCGCCAGCAGCTTGGCCCGGGTGTCGGCCCGTTACTTC
TRBV19	TRBJ2-1	-	TRBD2	CASSGLAAPYNEQFF	TGTGCCAGTAGCGGACTAGCGGCCCCCTACAATGAGCAGTTCTTC
TRBV2	TRBJ1-5	-	-	CASSDRFGNQPQHF	TGTGCCAGCAGTGACAGGTTTGGAAATCAGCCCCAGCATTTT
TRBV19	TRBJ1-2	-	TRBD1	CASSIQGANNYGYTF	TGTGCCAGTAGTATCCAGGGGGCAAATAACTATGGCTACACCTTC
TRBV9	TRBJ2-1	-	TRBD2	CASSIGLAGAYNEQFF	TGTGCCAGCAGTATCGGACTAGCGGGGGCCTACAATGAGCAGTTCTTC
TRBV19	TRBJ1-2	-	TRBD1	CASSIRQGAGYGYTF	TGTGCCAGTAGTATCCGTCAGGGGGCAGGCTATGGCTACACCTTC
TRBV20-1	TRBJ2-7	-	TRBD1	CSAFEGAEQYF	TGCAGTGCTTTTGAGGGGGCCGAGCAGTACTTC
TRBV10-3	TRBJ2-7	once	TRBD1	CAISEGTDPPYEQYF	TGTGCCATCAGTGAGGGGACAGATCCTCCCTACGAGCAGTACTTC
TRBV6-5	TRBJ1-5	-	TRBD1	CASSLTGTGNQPQHF	TGTGCCAGCAGTCTAACCGGGACAGGGAATCAGCCCCAGCATTTT
TRBV27	TRBJ2-7	-	-	CASSLSIGGNYEQYF	TGTGCCAGCAGTTTATCTATTGGGGGCAACTACGAGCAGTACTTC
TRBV2	TRBJ2-2	-	-	CASSERGARNTGELFF	TGTGCCAGCAGTGAAAGAGGAGCGAGGAACACCGGGGAGCTGTTTTTT